This passage covers 15 T cell receptor beta chains from one sample sequenced in a study of T cells in Graves' hyperthyroidism and ophthalmopathy. RNA transcripts yielded amplified TCR beta CDR3 regions. HTBI primers drove first-round RT-PCR of the TCR CDR3. TCRdb processed the multiplex PCR reads anew with MiXCR; each CDR3 protein has one entry. The table includes some 320,000 distinct CDR3 sequences, 12% to 15% detected once. Input material: blood. All receptors derive from a woman in her thirties or forties with Graves' ophthalmopathy.

This clonotype was seen ten or more times. The chain is built from TRBV6-1 and TRBJ1-1; no definite D call. Germline V CDR1 and CDR2: MNHNS, SASEGT. This CDR3 is built from 14 residues. Trimming removed 5 bases at V and 3 bases at J, with 13 bases between. CDR3 in DNA: TGTGCCAGCAGTAGTAGGTCCACGGACACTGAAGCTTTCTTT. It translates to CASSSRSTDTEAFF.

This clonotype was seen repeatedly, ten times or more. Relative to the germline gene, one junction end is altered; a read error may explain this. V gene TRBV5-1 combines with J gene TRBJ1-1, with TRBD1 identical over 12 bases. This CDR3 is built from 15 residues. In germline, CDR1 is SGHRS, CDR2 YFSETQ. For the CDR3, the DNA is TGCGCCAGCAGGTTGGGGACAGGGGGCGGAACTGAAGCTTTCTTT. This encodes CASRLGTGGGTEAFF.

This clonotype was counted at least ten times. This rearrangement joins TRBV2 to TRBJ2-2; D is ambiguous. The germline CDR1 and CDR2 sequences are SNHLY and FYNNEI. CDR3 length: 15 amino acids. Between the trimmed V and J ends, which lost 6 bases and 2 bases, there was a span of 13 bases. This CDR3 is CASRSLGLNTGELFF. The CDR3 region has the DNA TGTGCCAGCAGGTCCCTAGGCCTAAACACCGGGGAGCTGTTTTTT.

This clonotype was seen ten or more times. V gene TRBV10-1 combines with J gene TRBJ2-3, with 8 bases identical to TRBD2. The CDR3 runs 16 residues. Germline V gene lookup returns CDR1 WNHNN and CDR2 SYGVQD (reference sequence). V lost 0 bases and J lost 1; bases outside the gene matches: 3. CDR3 nucleotide sequence: TGCGCCAGCAGTGAGTCAATAGCGGGACGCACAGATACGCAGTATTTT. Its translation is CASSESIAGRTDTQYF.

This clonotype has at least ten counts. The chain is built from TRBV12-3 or TRBV12-4 and TRBJ2-1, with 13 positions matching TRBD2. Unmatched junction bases numbered 2, after V lost 2 bases and J lost 7 bases. This CDR3 comprises 15 residues. The CDR3 DNA follows: TGTGCCAGCAGTTTACGGGGACTAGCGGGGAATGAGCAGTTCTTC. Its protein product is CASSLRGLAGNEQFF.

This clonotype was recorded many times. The CDR3 loop reads CASRPGGVKQFF. The CDR3 DNA follows: TGTGCCAGCAGGCCCGGAGGGGTTAAGCAGTTCTTC. The chain recombines TRBV6-1 with TRBJ2-1; D is possibly TRBD2 (6 bases). The CDR3 length is 12 residues. Germline values: CDR1 MNHNS, CDR2 SASEGT. V was clipped by 6 bases and J by 11 bases, with 14 bases between them.

A few counts support this clonotype. This sequence joins TRBV7-9 and TRBJ2-7; perhaps TRBD2 as D (5 bases). Germline lookup yields CDR1 SEHNR and CDR2 FQNEAQ (reference sequence). The CDR3 is 15 residues long. V was trimmed by 5 bases and J by 3 bases, leaving 17 bases between them. CDR3 nucleotide sequence: TGTGCCAGCAGCCCAAGGGCCCCAGCGGTCTACGAGCAGTACTTC. Its protein is CASSPRAPAVYEQYF.

This clonotype was detected ten times or more. The V gene is TRBV2, the J gene TRBJ2-2; 10 bases are a match to TRBD2. Germline V gives CDR1 SNHLY, CDR2 FYNNEI. V gave up 3 bases and J gave up 6 bases; unmatched junction bases: 1. The CDR3 has 14 amino acids. In DNA, the CDR3 is TGTGCCAGCAGTGAGGGACTAGCGCCCGGGGAGCTGTTTTTT. It encodes CASSEGLAPGELFF.

There are many counts of this clonotype. J is TRBJ2-7 and V is TRBV2; D might be TRBD1 (5 bases). The CDR3 runs to 14 residues. V dropped 6 bases and J dropped 0 bases, with 12 bases sitting between them. Per germline, CDR1 SNHLY and CDR2 FYNNEI. CDR3 sequence: CASRLGRDSYEQYF. The CDR3 bases are TGTGCCAGCAGGTTGGGCAGGGACTCCTACGAGCAGTACTTC.

The rearrangement uses TRBV4-1 and TRBJ2-1; the D gene is possibly TRBD1 (6 bases). Per germline, CDR1 MGHRA and CDR2 YSYEKL. The CDR3 loop spans 14 amino acids. Between the trimmed V and J ends, which lost 8 bases and 6 bases, there was a span of 17 bases. The CDR3 reads CASQLDPGVNEQFF. DNA for the CDR3: TGCGCCAGCCAACTCGATCCAGGGGTCAATGAGCAGTTCTTC.

This clonotype was found many times. The gene calls are TRBV12-3 or TRBV12-4 and TRBJ2-7; the D gene is possibly TRBD1 (5 bases). The CDR3 extends over 13 amino acids. V lost 8 bases, J lost 3 bases, and 14 bases lay in between. CDR3 residues: CASGGREGYEQYF. CDR3 nucleotide sequence: TGTGCCAGCGGCGGCAGGGAAGGCTACGAGCAGTACTTC.

This clonotype has ten or more counts. The rearrangement uses TRBV18 and TRBJ1-1; D is uncertain. Deletions cut 9 bases from V and 0 bases from J, with 11 bases between. Germline V lookup: CDR1 KGHSH, CDR2 LQKENI. The CDR3 has 13 amino acids. CDR3 DNA sequence: TGTGCCAGTAGTCCCCGTCTGAACACTGAAGCTTTCTTT. Translating it yields CASSPRLNTEAFF. The variable domain in full, completed from reference TRBV18 and TRBJ1-1, reads NAGVMQNPRHLVRRRGQEARLRCSPMKGHSHVYWYRQLPEEGLKFMVYLQKENIIDESGMPKERFSAEFPKEGPSILRIQQVVRGDSAAYFCASSPRLNTEAFFGQGTRLTVV.

A few counts support this clonotype. This chain joins TRBV3-1 and TRBJ1-5; perhaps TRBD1 as D (6 bases). This CDR3 is 15 amino acids long. Germline loops: CDR1 LGHDT, CDR2 YNNKEL (reference sequence). V gave up 1 base and J gave up 7 bases, with 14 bases separating them. CDR3 in amino acids: CASSQGGTRGQPQHF. The CDR3, as DNA: TGTGCCAGCAGCCAAGGAGGGACAAGAGGCCAGCCCCAGCATTTT. Variable domain in full (rest from reference TRBV3-1 and TRBJ1-5): DTAVSQTPKYLVTQMGNDKSIKCEQNLGHDTMYWYKQDSKKFLKIMFSYNNKELIINETVPNRFSPKSPDKAHLNLHINSLELGDSAVYFCASSQGGTRGQPQHFGDGTRLSIL.

This clonotype appeared many times. The chain joins TRBV12-3 or TRBV12-4 to TRBJ1-1; 7 nucleotides line up with TRBD1. The J segment lost 4 bases and the V segment lost 3 bases, leaving 8 bases of the junction unmatched. There are 15 residues in the CDR3. CDR3 residues: CASSFSRGTSTEAFF. CDR3 nucleotide sequence: TGTGCCAGCAGTTTTTCCAGGGGGACGAGCACTGAAGCTTTCTTT.

The sample holds many counts of this clonotype. The rearrangement uses TRBV11-3 and TRBJ2-3, with 11 positions matching TRBD2. The germline V gene encodes CDR1 SGHNT and CDR2 YENEEA. The CDR3 covers 15 residues. After removal of 5 bases from V and 14 bases from J, the junction contained 15 bases not matched to a gene. CDR3: CASSAGLAGPKLLYF. The CDR3 nucleotides are TGTGCCAGCAGCGCCGGACTAGCGGGCCCAAAATTACTGTATTTT.